Each of the 32 T cell receptor beta chains below was sequenced from the same sample in a study of Ad26.COV2.S vaccination and SARS-CoV-2 variants (dated by TCRdb to about 2021). In light of the paper, this sample's treatment or condition label describes: roughly 20 received Ad26.COV2.S at low or high dose, single or two shots; several received placebo; per-sample allocation not given. Repertoires of vaccine and placebo recipients were sequenced from samples taken on day 63 after the first injection. Library construction relied on the immunoSEQ multiplex PCR assay. TCRdb obtained this table from immuneACCESS and retained in-frame rearrangements with V and J assigned. These tables miss some clones; where compared with another copy, unresolved V genes account for less than half of the shortfall, and the remainder is unexplained. The sample table lists hundreds of thousands of clones, 86% of them with a count of one. The top ten clones comprise roughly a tenth of the sample.

The sequenced sample was peripheral blood, obtained in a trial of Ad26.COV2.S vaccine versus placebo. The receptors originated from a person between 18 and 65 years old who received the Ad26.COV2.S COVID-19 vaccine or a placebo.

J is TRBJ2-1 and V is TRBV24-1; possible D gene TRBD1, 6 bases. There are 14 residues in the CDR3. Per germline, CDR1 KGHDR and CDR2 SFDVKD. Trimming removed 5 bases from V and 4 bases from J, with 11 bases in between. The CDR3 protein is CATSGTDAYNEQFF. The DNA of the CDR3 is TGTGCCACCAGTGGGACAGACGCTTACAATGAGCAGTTCTTC.

V usage is TRBV5-6 and J usage is TRBJ2-3, with D possibly matching TRBD1 (6 bases). Germline CDR1 and CDR2: SGHDT and YYEEEE. The V end lost 4 bases, the J end lost 5 bases, and 11 bases lay between the germline ends. The CDR3 spans 13 residues. CDR3 residues: CASSLEGVDTQYF. The CDR3 coding sequence is TGTGCCAGCAGCCTTGAGGGGGTAGATACGCAGTATTTT.

Of note for this clone: A read error may account for a junction end that differs from germline. This chain uses TRBV10-3 with TRBJ2-7, with TRBD1 identical over 7 bases. CDR1 ENHRY and CDR2 SYGVKD come from the germline V gene. This CDR3 region has 14 residues. DNA for the CDR3: TGTGCCACCAGTGAGTCAGGGACAGTATACGAGCAGTACTTC. Protein product: CATSESGTVYEQYF.

In its sample, this clone was seen many times. The chain joins TRBV5-4 to TRBJ1-4; maybe TRBD1 (5 bases). Trimming removed 3 bases at V and 13 bases at J, with 13 bases between. In germline, CDR1 is SGHNT, CDR2 YYREEE (reference sequence). CDR3 size: 12 residues. The CDR3 coding sequence is TGTGCCAGCAGCTGGGACCTCGGGGGACTGTTTTTT. Translated: CASSWDLGGLFF.

The rearrangement joins TRBV4-1 to TRBJ2-2; D perhaps matches TRBD1 (6 bases). The ends were cut back, 1 base at V and 5 bases at J, with 8 bases in the middle. CDR3 length equals 14 residues. CDR1 and CDR2 (germline): MGHRA, YSYEKL. DNA for the CDR3: TGCGCCAGCAGCCAAGTACAGGGTACCGGGGAGCTGTTTTTT. It specifies CASSQVQGTGELFF.

The V call is TRBV20-1, the J call TRBJ2-7; tentative D call: TRBD1 (5 bases). V was clipped by 3 bases and J by 5 bases, with 14 bases between them. Germline-derived CDR1 and CDR2 are DFQATT and SNEGSKA (reference sequence). The length of the CDR3 is 13 residues. As DNA, the CDR3 is TGCAGTGCTAGTTCTGGGGCGCGCGACGAGCAGTACTTC. Translated, it gives CSASSGARDEQYF.

V and J are TRBV15 and TRBJ1-4, with D uncertain. The CDR3 spans 15 residues. Per germline, CDR1 LNHNV and CDR2 YYDKDF (reference sequence). Trimming removed 0 bases from V and 7 bases from J, with 12 bases in between. DNA of the CDR3: TGTGCCACCAGCAGAGATGTGGGGTACGTTGAAAAACTGTTTTTT. It translates to CATSRDVGYVEKLFF.

In nucleotides, the CDR3 is TGTGCCAGCAGTTCTGCAGCGGAGCTGGGGGCCAACGTCCTGACTTTC. This translates into CASSSAAELGANVLTF. The chain is built from TRBV28 and TRBJ2-6, with D perhaps TRBD2 (5 bases). V gave up 4 bases and J gave up 4 bases, with 14 bases separating them. In germline, CDR1 is MDHEN, CDR2 SYDVKM. The length of the CDR3 is 16 residues.

This clone was picked up one time. V and J are TRBV28 and TRBJ2-3, with D unclear. Per the germline V gene, CDR1 is MDHEN and CDR2 is SYDVKM. CDR3 length: 13 amino acids. Deletions cut 7 bases from V and 1 base from J, with 9 bases between. CDR3 region: CASTRVGTDTQYF. The CDR3 DNA reads TGTGCCAGCACCCGGGTCGGCACAGATACGCAGTATTTT.

In DNA, the CDR3 is TGTGCCAGCCAAGGGGCATCGGGGCGGACTTCCCTCTATGGCTACACCTTC. The encoded protein is CASQGASGRTSLYGYTF. V and J are TRBV7-2 and TRBJ1-2, with a weak D call TRBD1 (5 bases). Deletions cut 8 bases from V and 4 bases from J, with 26 bases between. Germline V CDR1 and CDR2: SGHTA, FQGNSA. The length of the CDR3 is 17 residues.

The genes are TRBV9 and TRBJ2-7; 8 bases line up with TRBD1. Germline CDR1 SGDLS, CDR2 YYNGEE. V lost 0 bases, J lost 7 bases, and 6 bases stayed unmatched. The CDR3 covers 14 residues. The CDR3 sequence is CASSVGPRGPEQYF. Written as DNA, the CDR3 is TGTGCCAGCAGCGTAGGCCCCAGGGGGCCTGAGCAGTACTTC.

Concerning this clone: The sample contains more than one DNA sequence encoding this CDR3. The gene calls are TRBV12-3 or TRBV12-4 and TRBJ1-2; a weak D match, TRBD1 (5 bases). The CDR3 extends over 13 amino acids. V was clipped by 1 base and J by 4 bases, with 7 bases between them. CDR3 loop: CASSLGQLYGYTF. Here the CDR3 DNA reads TGTGCCAGCAGTTTAGGACAGCTCTATGGCTACACCTTC.

The CDR3 sequence is CATSDSGGYQETQYF. In DNA form, the CDR3 reads TGTGCCACCAGTGATTCCGGAGGCTACCAAGAGACCCAGTACTTC. The chain uses TRBV24-1 and TRBJ2-5; D is perhaps TRBD2 (5 bases). This CDR3 spans 15 amino acids. V was trimmed by 2 bases and J by 0 bases, leaving 9 bases between them. Germline-derived CDR1 and CDR2 are KGHDR and SFDVKD.

The chain uses TRBV7-2 and TRBJ2-5, with D hard to call. The CDR3 covers 13 residues. The ends were cut back, 2 bases at V and 2 bases at J, with 6 bases in the middle. Germline CDR1 reads SGHTA; CDR2 reads FQGNSA. The CDR3 loop is CASSLMFQETQYF. CDR3 coding DNA: TGTGCCAGCAGCTTAATGTTTCAAGAGACCCAGTACTTC.

The rearrangement links TRBV10-3 to TRBJ2-2; tentatively, D is TRBD1 (6 bases). The V gene's germline CDR1 is ENHRY and CDR2 SYGVKD. The V end lost 11 bases, the J end lost 3 bases, and 16 bases lay between the germline ends. This CDR3 spans 14 amino acids. The CDR3 region has the DNA TGTGCCGTACAGGGCCTCTCCGACACCGGGGAGCTGTTTTTT. This sequence encodes CAVQGLSDTGELFF.

The gene calls are TRBV27 and TRBJ1-4, with 9 bases aligning to TRBD1. Germline V gene sequence: CDR1 MNHEY, CDR2 SMNVEV (reference sequence). The CDR3 contains 14 residues. V lost 2 bases, J lost 12 bases, and 7 bases stayed unmatched. CDR3 in DNA: TGTGCCAGCAGTTTAGACAGGGGGGTTGTAGAACTGTTTTTT. Its protein product is CASSLDRGVVELFF.

The chain couples TRBV28 to TRBJ1-1, with D hard to call. Trimming stripped 3 bases from V and 11 bases from J, with 13 bases between. In germline, CDR1 is MDHEN, CDR2 SYDVKM. The length of the CDR3 is 12 residues. The CDR3: CASSFGRSSAFF. In DNA form, the CDR3 reads TGTGCCAGCAGTTTTGGACGGAGTTCGGCTTTCTTT.

This clone came up a few times. The V call is TRBV6-6, the J call TRBJ2-3; weak D call: TRBD1 (6 bases). CDR3 length equals 14 residues. Germline V lookup: CDR1 MNHNY, CDR2 SVGAGI (reference sequence). The germline V and J ends were trimmed by 6 bases and 2 bases, with 12 bases remaining between them. CDR3 protein: CASSDRTATDTQYF. The CDR3 region has the DNA TGTGCCAGCAGCGATCGGACAGCCACAGATACGCAGTATTTT.

This chain connects TRBV9 to TRBJ1-5; the match to TRBD1 covers 7 bases. The junction had 10 bases not matched to a gene; V was cut back by 4 bases and J by 6 bases. The CDR3 is 15 residues long. Germline loops: CDR1 SGDLS, CDR2 YYNGEE. The CDR3 DNA reads TGTGCCAGCAGCCTTCAGGGGGGGATCGGTCAGCCCCAGCATTTT. Its protein is CASSLQGGIGQPQHF.

The CDR3 spells CATSGTRTPKGNEQFF. The CDR3 region has the DNA TGTGCCACCAGTGGGACAAGAACCCCAAAAGGCAATGAGCAGTTCTTC. The V and J genes are TRBV24-1 and TRBJ2-1; maybe TRBD1 (5 bases). The germline gives CDR1 KGHDR, CDR2 SFDVKD. This CDR3 contains 16 residues. V lost 5 bases and J 6 bases, leaving 19 bases between the germline ends.

The V call is TRBV7-9, the J call TRBJ2-1; 7 nucleotides line up with TRBD2. The CDR3 runs 16 residues. Germline CDR1 reads SEHNR; CDR2 reads FQNEAQ (reference sequence). V lost 4 bases to trimming and J lost 3 bases; unmatched junction nucleotides: 9. Written as DNA, the CDR3 is TGTGCCAGCAGCTACCAGCGGGATGCCTTCTACAATGAGCAGTTCTTC. It is translated as CASSYQRDAFYNEQFF.

The chain joins TRBV2 to TRBJ1-5; D is undetermined. The V gene lost 4 bases and the J gene lost 0 bases, with 7 bases spanning the gap. Germline loops: CDR1 SNHLY, CDR2 FYNNEI. This CDR3 comprises 14 residues. CDR3 coding DNA: TGTGCCAGCAGTGTTACACTTAGCAATCAGCCCCAGCATTTT. Residues: CASSVTLSNQPQHF. Looking up the rest from reference TRBV2 and TRBJ1-5 gives the full variable domain: EPEVTQTPSHQVTQMGQEVILRCVPISNHLYFYWYRQILGQKVEFLVSFYNNEISEKSEIFDDQFSVERPDGSNFTLKIRSTKLEDSAMYFCASSVTLSNQPQHFGDGTRLSIL.

The chain joins TRBV7-9 to TRBJ2-7, with 14 bases aligning to TRBD2. Germline V lookup: CDR1 SEHNR, CDR2 FQNEAQ (reference sequence). The CDR3 has 18 amino acids. Trimming cost V 0 bases and J 3 bases; bases outside gene matches: 7. CDR3 region: CASSLAPGTSGSGYEQYF. DNA for the CDR3: TGTGCCAGCAGCTTAGCGCCCGGGACTAGCGGGAGCGGCTACGAGCAGTACTTC.

The V and J genes are TRBV28 and TRBJ2-6; D call uncertain. Looked up from germline, CDR1 is MDHEN and CDR2 is SYDVKM. V was trimmed by 3 bases and J by 2 bases, leaving 14 bases between them. The CDR3 length is 17 residues. The CDR3 loop reads CASSFYVGLAGANVLTF. In DNA form, the CDR3 reads TGTGCCAGCAGTTTTTATGTTGGGTTGGCTGGGGCCAACGTCCTGACTTTC. Together with reference TRBV28 and TRBJ2-6, the CDR3 gives the full variable domain: DVKVTQSSRYLVKRTGEKVFLECVQDMDHENMFWYRQDPGLGLRLIYFSYDVKMKEKGDIPEGYSVSREKKERFSLILESASTNQTSMYLCASSFYVGLAGANVLTFGAGSRLTVL.

The chain employs TRBV29-1 and TRBJ1-2, with 8 bases matching TRBD1. This CDR3 region has 13 residues. Per the germline V gene, CDR1 is SQVTM and CDR2 is ANQGSEA. The trim removed 3 bases at V and 8 bases at J, leaving 8 bases unmatched. The CDR3 bases are TGCAGCGTTGACCGCTACAGGGGGGGAGGCTACACCTTC. It translates to CSVDRYRGGGYTF.

The rearrangement links TRBV4-3 to TRBJ1-2; TRBD1 matches at 10 bases. The V segment lost 1 base and the J segment 7 bases; nucleotides outside the gene matches: 6. The CDR3 contains 15 residues. Germline assignment: CDR1 LGHNA and CDR2 YSLEER. The CDR3 region has the DNA TGCGCCAGCAGCCAAGCTGACAGGGGGCTCAGTGGCTACACCTTC. The encoded protein is CASSQADRGLSGYTF.

The CDR3 region is CASINGGLTEAFF. In nucleotides, the CDR3 is TGTGCCAGCATCAACGGGGGCCTCACTGAAGCTTTCTTT. The chain combines TRBV6-5 with TRBJ1-1; D possibly corresponds to TRBD1 (6 bases). V lost 7 bases and J lost 4, with 13 bases in between. CDR1 is MNHEY, CDR2 SVGAGI, per germline. The CDR3 is 13 residues long.

The chain carries TRBV6-2 or TRBV6-3 and TRBJ2-2; 13 bases match TRBD2. Trimming cost V 5 bases and J 0 bases; bases outside gene matches: 6. Germline CDR1 reads MNHEY; CDR2 reads SVGEGT. This CDR3 has 18 residues. CDR3 protein: CASSIRGLAGANTGELFF. In DNA form, the CDR3 reads TGTGCCAGCAGTATTAGAGGACTAGCGGGAGCGAACACCGGGGAGCTGTTTTTT.

CDR3 residues: CASSQDRGSGLTGELFF. The CDR3, as DNA: TGCGCCAGCAGCCAAGATCGTGGCTCTGGGTTAACCGGGGAGCTGTTTTTT. The chain couples TRBV4-3 to TRBJ2-2, with no clear D. V was trimmed by 0 bases and J by 5 bases, leaving 16 bases between them. Germline V CDR1 and CDR2: LGHNA, YSLEER. The CDR3 runs 17 residues.

This sequence joins TRBV4-3 and TRBJ2-7, with 10 nucleotides matching TRBD1. Germline CDR1 and CDR2: LGHNA and YSLEER. CDR3 length: 16 residues. Germline trimming cut 4 bases from V and 3 bases from J; bases unmatched to any gene: 9. As DNA, the CDR3 is TGCGCCAGCAGCCCCTCCCGGGGGACAGGGGACTACGAGCAGTACTTC. Encoded protein: CASSPSRGTGDYEQYF.

The chain uses TRBV3-1 (or the pseudogene TRBV3-2) and TRBJ2-3, with 13 bases matching TRBD2. CDR1 is LGHDT, CDR2 YNNKEL, per germline (reference sequence). The CDR3 has 16 amino acids. V dropped 3 bases and J dropped 6; count of bases not matched to a gene: 6. CDR3 DNA: TGTGCCAGCAGCCACCAAACTAGCGGGGGGGCGGATACGCAGTATTTT. Its translation: CASSHQTSGGADTQYF.

This chain links TRBV5-4 with TRBJ1-2, with D perhaps matching TRBD1 (5 bases). V lost 2 bases, J lost 8 bases, and 22 bases lay in between. Germline CDR1 reads SGHNT; CDR2 reads YYREEE (reference sequence). The CDR3 consists of 16 residues. This chain's CDR3 is CASSFFRAGSPGGYTF. The CDR3 bases are TGTGCCAGCAGCTTCTTTCGTGCAGGGTCGCCGGGAGGCTACACCTTC.